This note documents a single T cell receptor beta chain sequence. Authors' processing steps: Amplifying reference gene primers gave estimates of nucleated cell counts. Method: immunoSEQ multiplex PCR; TCRdb's copy keeps in-frame clones and lacks some. V and J calls and clone size follow that table, whereas D and trimming were derived from the DNA. Of 150,000 to 200,000 clones detected, more than 90% appear once; the ten largest clones hold roughly a sixth. Trimming at V came to 3 bases and at J to 5 bases, leaving 5 bases not matched to a gene. This CDR3 spans 14 amino acids. Germline assignment: CDR1 SGHRS and CDR2 YFSETQ. The record originates from a study of blood T cell repertoires in COVID-19. Study-wide context: T cells, B-cell-depleted T cells, or PBMCs supplied cDNA or gDNA.

This clonotype was sampled from a man in his fifties or sixties with active or convalescent COVID-19. The chain uses TRBV5-1 and TRBJ1-2, with TRBD1 identical over 9 bases. Input material: peripheral blood. The CDR3 sequence: CASSSRTGAYGYTF. The CDR3 DNA follows: TGCGCCAGCAGCTCCCGGACAGGGGCGTATGGCTACACCTTC.